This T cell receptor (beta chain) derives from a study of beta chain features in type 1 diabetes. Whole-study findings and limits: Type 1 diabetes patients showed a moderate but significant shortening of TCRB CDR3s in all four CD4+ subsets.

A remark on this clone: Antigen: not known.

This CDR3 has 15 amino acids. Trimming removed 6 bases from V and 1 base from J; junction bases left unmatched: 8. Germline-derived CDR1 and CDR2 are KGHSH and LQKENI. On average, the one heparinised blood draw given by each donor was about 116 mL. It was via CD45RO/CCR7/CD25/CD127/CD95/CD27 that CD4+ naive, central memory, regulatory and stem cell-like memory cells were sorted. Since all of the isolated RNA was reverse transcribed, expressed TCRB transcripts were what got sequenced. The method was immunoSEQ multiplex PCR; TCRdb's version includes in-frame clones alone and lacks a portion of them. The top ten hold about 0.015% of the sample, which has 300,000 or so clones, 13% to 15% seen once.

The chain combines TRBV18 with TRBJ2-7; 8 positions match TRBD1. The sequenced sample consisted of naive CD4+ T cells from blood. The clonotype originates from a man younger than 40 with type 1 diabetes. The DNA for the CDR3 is TGTGCCAGCTCGCTTGGGACAGGATATTCCTACGAGCAGTACTTC. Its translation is CASSLGTGYSYEQYF. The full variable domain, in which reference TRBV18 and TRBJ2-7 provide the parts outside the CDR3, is NAGVMQNPRHLVRRRGQEARLRCSPMKGHSHVYWYRQLPEEGLKFMVYLQKENIIDESGMPKERFSAEFPKEGPSILRIQQVVRGDSAAYFCASSLGTGYSYEQYFGPGTRLTVT.